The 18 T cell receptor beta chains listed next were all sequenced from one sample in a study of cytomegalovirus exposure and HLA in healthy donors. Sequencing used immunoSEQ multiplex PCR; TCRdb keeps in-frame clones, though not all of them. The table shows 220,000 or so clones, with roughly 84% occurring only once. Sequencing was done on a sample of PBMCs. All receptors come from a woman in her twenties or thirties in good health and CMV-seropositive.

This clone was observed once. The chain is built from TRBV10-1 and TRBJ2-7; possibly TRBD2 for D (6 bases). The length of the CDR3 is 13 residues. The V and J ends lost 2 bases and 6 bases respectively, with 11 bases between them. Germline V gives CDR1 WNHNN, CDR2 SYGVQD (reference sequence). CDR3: CASSEGARGEQYF. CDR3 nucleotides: TGCGCCAGCAGTGAGGGGGCGCGGGGCGAGCAGTACTTC.

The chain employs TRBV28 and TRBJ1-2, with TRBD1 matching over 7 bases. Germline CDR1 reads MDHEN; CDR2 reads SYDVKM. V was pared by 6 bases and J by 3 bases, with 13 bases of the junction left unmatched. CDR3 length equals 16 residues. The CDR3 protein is CASRPRDSRKDYGYTF. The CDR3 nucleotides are TGTGCCAGCAGACCCCGGGACAGTAGGAAGGACTATGGCTACACCTTC.

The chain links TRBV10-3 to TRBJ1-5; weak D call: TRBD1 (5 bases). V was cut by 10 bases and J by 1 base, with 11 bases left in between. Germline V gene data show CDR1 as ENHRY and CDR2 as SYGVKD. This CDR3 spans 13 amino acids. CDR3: CATQRGSNQPQHF. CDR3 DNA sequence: TGTGCCACCCAACGGGGGAGCAATCAGCCCCAGCATTTT.

CDR3 amino acids: CASTPEGGPSSYNEQFF. The CDR3 DNA sequence: TGTGCCAGCACCCCAGAGGGGGGACCGAGCTCCTACAATGAGCAGTTCTTC. V gene TRBV6-7 combines with J gene TRBJ2-1, with D possibly being TRBD1 or TRBD2 (6 bases each). TRBV6-7 is designated an ORF whose function remains uncertain. Trimming stripped 7 bases from V and 0 bases from J, with 19 bases between. The CDR3 is 17 amino acids.

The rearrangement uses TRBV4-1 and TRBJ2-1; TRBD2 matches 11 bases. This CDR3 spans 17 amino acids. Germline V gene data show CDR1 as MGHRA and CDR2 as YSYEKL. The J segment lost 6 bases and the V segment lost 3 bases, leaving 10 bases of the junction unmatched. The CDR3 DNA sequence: TGCGCCAGCAGCCAGGGGGTTGTAGCGGGAGGGCCCAATGAGCAGTTCTTC. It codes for CASSQGVVAGGPNEQFF.

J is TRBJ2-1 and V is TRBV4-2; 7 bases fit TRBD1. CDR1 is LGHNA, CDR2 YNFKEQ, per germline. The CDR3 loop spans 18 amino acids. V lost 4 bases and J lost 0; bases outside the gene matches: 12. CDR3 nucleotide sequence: TGTGCCAGCAGCCTCCGACCCCGGGACAGAATCTCCTACAATGAGCAGTTCTTC. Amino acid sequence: CASSLRPRDRISYNEQFF.

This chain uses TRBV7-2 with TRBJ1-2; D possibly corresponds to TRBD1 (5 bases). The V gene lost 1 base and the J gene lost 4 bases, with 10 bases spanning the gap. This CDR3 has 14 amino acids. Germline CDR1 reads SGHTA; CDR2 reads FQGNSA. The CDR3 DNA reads TGTGCCAGCAGCTTAGGGGCAGGGATCTATGGCTACACCTTC. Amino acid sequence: CASSLGAGIYGYTF.

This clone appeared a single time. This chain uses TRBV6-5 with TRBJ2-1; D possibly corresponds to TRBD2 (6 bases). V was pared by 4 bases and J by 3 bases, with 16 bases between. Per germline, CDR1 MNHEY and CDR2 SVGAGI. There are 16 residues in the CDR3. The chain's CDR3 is CASSSNTGTDYNEQFF. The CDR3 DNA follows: TGTGCCAGCAGTTCCAATACCGGGACTGACTACAATGAGCAGTTCTTC.

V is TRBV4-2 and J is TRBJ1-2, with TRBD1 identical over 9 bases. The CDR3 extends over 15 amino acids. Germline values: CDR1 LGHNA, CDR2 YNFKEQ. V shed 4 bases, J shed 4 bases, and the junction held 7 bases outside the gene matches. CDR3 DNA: TGTGCCAGCAGCCGAGAACAGGGGGCGGGCTATGGCTACACCTTC. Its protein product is CASSREQGAGYGYTF.

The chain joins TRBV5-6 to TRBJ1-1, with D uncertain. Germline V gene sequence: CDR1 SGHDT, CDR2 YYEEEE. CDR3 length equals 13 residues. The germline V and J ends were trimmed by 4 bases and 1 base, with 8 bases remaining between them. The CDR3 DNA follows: TGTGCCAGCAGCGGACGGAAGAACACTGAAGCTTTCTTT. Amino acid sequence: CASSGRKNTEAFF.

The CDR3 here is CASSLVRGHPFSAKNIQYF. CDR3 in DNA: TGTGCCAGCAGCTTAGTAAGGGGACATCCTTTTTCGGCCAAAAACATTCAGTACTTC. V is TRBV7-6 and J is TRBJ2-4; D is possibly TRBD1 (6 bases). Germline V CDR1 and CDR2: SGHVS, FNYEAQ. CDR3 length equals 19 residues. V dropped 1 base and J dropped 1 base, with 20 bases sitting between them.

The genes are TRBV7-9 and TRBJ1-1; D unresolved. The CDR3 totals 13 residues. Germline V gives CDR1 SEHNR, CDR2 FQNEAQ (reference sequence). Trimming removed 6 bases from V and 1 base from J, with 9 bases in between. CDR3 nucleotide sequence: TGTGCCAGCAGTAGGAAACAGAACACTGAAGCTTTCTTT. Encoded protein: CASSRKQNTEAFF.

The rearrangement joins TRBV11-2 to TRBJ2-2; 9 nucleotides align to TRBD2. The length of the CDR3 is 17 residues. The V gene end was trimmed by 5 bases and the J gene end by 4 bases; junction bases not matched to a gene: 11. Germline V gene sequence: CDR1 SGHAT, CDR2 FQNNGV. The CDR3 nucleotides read TGTGCCAGCAGCCCTCCCGTAGCGGGAGATGGCACCGGGGAGCTGTTTTTT. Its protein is CASSPPVAGDGTGELFF.

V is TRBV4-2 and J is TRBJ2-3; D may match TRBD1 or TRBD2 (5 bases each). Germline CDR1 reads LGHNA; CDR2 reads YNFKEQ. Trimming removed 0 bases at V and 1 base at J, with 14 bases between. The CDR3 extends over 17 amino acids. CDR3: CASSQEWDEAGTDTQYF. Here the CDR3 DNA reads TGTGCCAGCAGCCAAGAGTGGGACGAGGCGGGCACAGATACGCAGTATTTT.

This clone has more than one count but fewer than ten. For the CDR3, the DNA is TGTGCCTCCGCCGGGACAGACTACGAGCAGTACTTC. Translating it yields CASAGTDYEQYF. The chain links TRBV10-3 to TRBJ2-7, with 7 bases aligning to TRBD1. Germline V gives CDR1 ENHRY, CDR2 SYGVKD. The CDR3 runs 12 residues. Trimming at V came to 11 bases and at J to 3 bases, leaving 7 bases not matched to a gene.

CDR3 loop: CASSRAAYYEQYF. CDR3 nucleotides: TGTGCCAGCAGCCGAGCCGCTTACTACGAGCAGTACTTC. The chain combines TRBV14 with TRBJ2-7; D is ambiguous. Trimming removed 4 bases at V and 3 bases at J, with 10 bases between. The V gene's germline CDR1 is SGHDN and CDR2 FVKESK. The CDR3 is made up of 13 amino acids.

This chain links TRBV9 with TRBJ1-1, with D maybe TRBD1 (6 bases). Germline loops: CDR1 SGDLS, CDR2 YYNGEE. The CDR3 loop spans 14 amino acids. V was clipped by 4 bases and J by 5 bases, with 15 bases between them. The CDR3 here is CASSPKGGVTEAFF. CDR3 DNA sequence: TGTGCCAGCAGCCCAAAAGGGGGGGTGACTGAAGCTTTCTTT.

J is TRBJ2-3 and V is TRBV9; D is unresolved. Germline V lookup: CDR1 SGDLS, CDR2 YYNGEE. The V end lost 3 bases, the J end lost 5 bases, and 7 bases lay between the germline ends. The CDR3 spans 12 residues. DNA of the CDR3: TGTGCCAGCAGCGCGCCTAGAGATACGCAGTATTTT. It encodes CASSAPRDTQYF.